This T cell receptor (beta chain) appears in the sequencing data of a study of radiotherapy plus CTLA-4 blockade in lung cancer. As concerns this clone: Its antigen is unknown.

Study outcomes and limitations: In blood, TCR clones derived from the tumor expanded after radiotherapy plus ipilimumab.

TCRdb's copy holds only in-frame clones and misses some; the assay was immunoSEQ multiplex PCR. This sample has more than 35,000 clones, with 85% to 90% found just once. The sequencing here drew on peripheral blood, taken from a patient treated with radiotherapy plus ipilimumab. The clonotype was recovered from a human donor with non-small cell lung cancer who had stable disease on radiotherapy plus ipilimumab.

CDR3 sequence reads: CASSSRLAGFRETQYF. CDR3 nucleotides: TGTGCCAGCAGTTCCCGACTAGCGGGGTTCAGAGAGACCCAGTACTTC. V is TRBV28 and J is TRBJ2-5; 11 bases are a match to TRBD2. This CDR3 region has 16 residues. The V segment lost 4 bases and the J segment 4 bases; nucleotides outside the gene matches: 8. Germline assignment: CDR1 MDHEN and CDR2 SYDVKM.